The clone carrying this T cell receptor (beta chain) was seen a few times. Antigen unknown. This sample is drawn from a study of identical twins. Template switching, a step in the protocol, added a universal primer site, and cDNA carried unique molecular identifiers. MiXCR, run by TCRdb on the 5' RACE reads, gives a single entry per CDR3 protein. The table has around 680,000 distinct CDR3 sequences, 8.6% seen once. Study-level results: Excess low generation probability was seen in twin-shared out-of-frame alpha sequences. Invariant T cells like MAIT and iNKT could partly confound the zero-insertion analyses.

Healthy Caucasians, and only they, were the donors. The sample also formed part of further work on yellow fever vaccine responses in identical twins.

Sequencing was done on a sample of PBMCs. This TCR came from a woman under 30 in good health.

The CDR3 loop reads CASSSFRETAGTQYF. As DNA, the CDR3 is TGTGCCAGCAGCTCCTTTAGGGAAACAGCGGGTACGCAGTATTTT. The chain has TRBV7-9 and TRBJ2-3; the D gene is possibly TRBD2 (6 bases). The CDR3 contains 15 residues. The ends were cut back, 4 bases at V and 8 bases at J, with 19 bases in the middle. The germline CDR1 and CDR2 sequences are SEHNR and FQNEAQ (reference sequence).